This is a list of T cell receptor beta chains from one sample in a study of PD-1 blockade in mismatch repair-deficient tumors. Sequencing used immunoSEQ multiplex PCR; TCRdb keeps in-frame clones, though not all of them. The data contain about 14,000 clones, roughly 84% of them singletons. These TCRs' antigens remain unknown. Sequencing was performed on cells cultured in vitro, taken from a patient treated with pembrolizumab. Source of these receptors: an adult with mismatch repair-deficient cancer. The CDR3 runs from the conserved cysteine through the conserved F or W. The D gene is left open where the match is weak. Rows give clone size only sometimes, using once, few, many, or a class for an expanded clone.

d_gene,abundance,v_gene,j_gene,CDR3nt,CDR3aa
TRBD1,NA,TRBV11-3,TRBJ2-1,TGTGCCAGCAGCTTAACACAGGGGTTGAATGAGCAGTTCTTC,CASSLTQGLNEQFF
NA,NA,TRBV2,TRBJ2-7,TGTGCCAGCAGTGAAAACAGGGACTCCTACGAGCAGTACTTC,CASSENRDSYEQYF
TRBD1,NA,TRBV15,TRBJ1-3,TGTGCCACCAGCAGAGATCCAGGGGGTGGAAACACCATATATTTT,CATSRDPGGGNTIYF
NA,NA,TRBV18,TRBJ1-1,TGTGCCAGCTCAGCGGGGTGGGACACTGAAGCTTTCTTT,CASSAGWDTEAFF
NA,NA,TRBV29-1,TRBJ2-7,TGCAGCGTTGCATGGACAGTATACGAGCAGTACTTC,CSVAWTVYEQYF
NA,NA,TRBV28,TRBJ1-6,TGTGCCAGCAGTCTGGGGGGAAGTGGGTATAATTCACCCCTCCACTTT,CASSLGGSGYNSPLHF
NA,NA,TRBV18,TRBJ2-5,TGTGCCAGCTCACGCGACCAGGGGAGGGCGCTGAGGGAGACCCAGTACTTC,CASSRDQGRALRETQYF
TRBD2,once,TRBV28,TRBJ2-5,TGTGCCAGCAGCCCGACTAGCGGAGGCCAAGAGACCCAGTACTTC,CASSPTSGGQETQYF
NA,NA,TRBV27,TRBJ1-2,TGTGCCAGCAGTTTCCCGGCCGGGAGAGGCTACACCTTC,CASSFPAGRGYTF
NA,NA,TRBV9,TRBJ1-1,TGTGCCAGCAGCGTCAGTAGTCTTGACGGCTACGATTACATGAACACTGAAGCTTTCTTT,CASSVSSLDGYDYMNTEAFF
NA,NA,TRBV5-1,TRBJ2-6,TGCGCCAGCAGCTTAAACTCAGTCTCTGGGGCCAACGTCCTGACTTTC,CASSLNSVSGANVLTF
TRBD1,NA,TRBV5-1,TRBJ1-1,TGCGCCAGCAGCTTGGGGGATGACAGGGCAGAAGAAGCTTTCTTT,CASSLGDDRAEEAFF
TRBD1,NA,TRBV4-1,TRBJ1-1,TGCGCCAGCAGTGGGGTCGAACAGGGGATGAACACTGAAGCTTTCTTT,CASSGVEQGMNTEAFF
NA,NA,TRBV5-6,TRBJ2-6,TGTGCCAGCAGCTTCGGGCCTTTCGCTGGGGCCAACGTCCTGACTTTC,CASSFGPFAGANVLTF
NA,NA,TRBV11-2,TRBJ2-7,TGTGCCAGCAGTTTTGGGACAACCTCCTACGAGCAGTACTTC,CASSFGTTSYEQYF
NA,NA,TRBV5-8,TRBJ1-1,TGTGCCAGCAGCTGGGAGGACACTGAAGCTTTCTTT,CASSWEDTEAFF
NA,NA,TRBV28,TRBJ1-4,TGTGCCAGCAGTTTGGCGGGAAACGGGGAAAAACTGTTTTTT,CASSLAGNGEKLFF
NA,NA,TRBV29-1,TRBJ1-2,TGCAGCGTTGAAGATCCCCAGAGGGGTGAAGGCTACACCTTC,CSVEDPQRGEGYTF
TRBD2,NA,TRBV29-1,TRBJ2-3,TGCAGCGTTGACCGGACTAGAGATACGCAGTATTTT,CSVDRTRDTQYF
TRBD2,NA,TRBV6-1,TRBJ2-7,TGTGCCAGCAGTGACCTAGCGGGCGTCTACGAGCAGTACTTC,CASSDLAGVYEQYF
NA,NA,TRBV5-1,TRBJ2-3,TGCGCCAGCAGCGACGGGCCCTACACAGATACGCAGTATTTT,CASSDGPYTDTQYF
NA,NA,TRBV7-6,TRBJ2-7,TGTGCCAGCAGCTTAGCAGCGGCCTCCTACGAGCAGTACTTC,CASSLAAASYEQYF
NA,NA,TRBV7-9,TRBJ1-2,TGTGCCAGCAGCTTGAGAGGGCAGGGGAATTTGGGCTACACCTTC,CASSLRGQGNLGYTF
NA,NA,TRBV6-5,TRBJ2-7,TGTGCCACCCTATCCCCAACAGGTGCCGAGCAGTACTTC,CATLSPTGAEQYF
NA,medium-sized,TRBV27,TRBJ1-1,TGTGCCAGCAACACGAAAGGAGAGGGCACTGAAGCTTTCTTT,CASNTKGEGTEAFF
TRBD1,NA,TRBV7-8,TRBJ1-5,TGTGCCAGCAGCCGGGACAGGGGAAACAATCAGCCCCAGCATTTT,CASSRDRGNNQPQHF
NA,NA,TRBV21-1,TRBJ1-5,TGTGCCAGCAGCAACTGGCAGAAGAATCAGCCCCAGCATTTT,CASSNWQKNQPQHF
TRBD2,NA,TRBV5-1,TRBJ2-7,TGCGCCAGCAGCGTCACTAGCGGGAGCTCCTACGAGCAGTACTTC,CASSVTSGSSYEQYF
NA,NA,TRBV6-6,TRBJ1-1,TGTGCCAGCAGGATGCAGGGGTACACTGAAGCTTTCTTT,CASRMQGYTEAFF
TRBD1,NA,TRBV4-1,TRBJ1-2,TGCGCCAGCAGCCAAGAGAGGACAGGGGGCTTCTATGGCTACACCTTC,CASSQERTGGFYGYTF
TRBD2,NA,TRBV27,TRBJ2-1,TGTGCCAGCAGTTTCGGGACTAGCGGGCGTTCGCAGTTCTTC,CASSFGTSGRSQFF
TRBD2,NA,TRBV28,TRBJ2-3,TGTGCCAGCAGTCCCTTGGGAGGGAAATATACGCAGTATTTT,CASSPLGGKYTQYF
TRBD1,NA,TRBV18,TRBJ2-7,TGTGCCAGCTCACCCGGGACAGGGGGCTACGAGCAGTACTTC,CASSPGTGGYEQYF
NA,NA,TRBV6-1,TRBJ1-5,TGTGCCAGCAGTGAAAACCGATATAGCAATCAGCCCCAGCATTTT,CASSENRYSNQPQHF
TRBD1,NA,TRBV15,TRBJ2-7,TGTGCCACCAGCAGAGACAGGACAGGAAGCTACGAGCAGTACTTC,CATSRDRTGSYEQYF
NA,NA,TRBV6-5,TRBJ2-3,TGTGCCAGCAGTTCCGAGGGGATCAACACAGATACGCAGTATTTT,CASSSEGINTDTQYF
TRBD1,NA,TRBV7-2,TRBJ2-7,TGTGCCAGCAGCTCGGACAGGAACTCCTACGAGCAGTACTTC,CASSSDRNSYEQYF
TRBD1,NA,TRBV7-9,TRBJ1-4,TGTGCCAGCAGCCCACAGGGGAATGAAAAACTGTTTTTT,CASSPQGNEKLFF
NA,NA,TRBV20-1,TRBJ2-7,TGCAGTGCTGACCACTCCTACGAGCAGTACTTC,CSADHSYEQYF
TRBD1,NA,TRBV5-4,TRBJ1-1,TGTGCCAGCAGCCTCAGGACAGGGGGTACTGAAGCTTTCTTT,CASSLRTGGTEAFF
NA,NA,TRBV30,TRBJ1-5,TGTGCCTGGAGTGACAGCACCTTAAGCAATCAGCCCCAGCATTTT,CAWSDSTLSNQPQHF
NA,once,TRBV27,TRBJ2-7,TGTGCCAGCTCACCATTTCGGGACTCAACCTACGAGCAGTACTTC,CASSPFRDSTYEQYF
NA,NA,TRBV13,TRBJ2-1,TGTGCCAGCAGGTTGAGGGGTTGGGACAATGAGCAGTTCTTC,CASRLRGWDNEQFF
NA,NA,TRBV28,TRBJ1-2,TGTGCCAGCAGACTTAGTCCCAACTATGGCTACACCTTC,CASRLSPNYGYTF
TRBD1,NA,TRBV28,TRBJ2-1,TGTGCCAGCAGGGGGACAGACAATGAGCAGTTCTTC,CASRGTDNEQFF